This T cell receptor beta chain was recorded in a study of response to subunit inactivated influenza vaccine listed by TCRdb under 2018. A note on the overall study: Deep quantitative profiling of the T cell receptor repertoire was used in the study to follow responses to a trivalent subunit inactivated influenza vaccine.

This clonotype was picked up many times. Its specific antigen is unknown. Per-nucleotide qualities are absent, and no much larger clonotype sits a single base away. From a lookup of the germline V gene, CDR1 and CDR2 are SQVTM and ANQGSEA. The CDR3 sequence holds 12 residues, the cysteine and phenylalanine included. Of all the DNA, just the CDR3 is kept, 36 bases in frame from base 1. The germline ends are 16 bases apart after V is trimmed by 6 bases and J by 8 bases. Library preparation used RT-PCR. Instrument used: Illumina HiSeq 2500. TCRdb cleaned the public reads at Q25 with fastp, built clones with MiXCR and kept in-frame beta chains. Merged by CDR3 protein, the rows form single entries marked with the most common genes and DNA. Across this sample there are around 150,000 distinct CDR3 sequences, with roughly 10% seen only once. The ten top clones hold roughly 12% of the sample. Explained via the paper, the time point label denotes: around 45 days after influenza vaccine administration.

Study-wide conclusions, independent of this receptor: The authors proposed that each seasonal influenza vaccination may bring in only a limited number of new T cells.

The sequenced sample was non-naive T cells sorted from PBMCs, obtained roughly 47 days after vaccination. Taken with the paper, the label for cell subset or site translates to: memory T cell fraction. The chain couples TRBV29-1 to TRBJ1-2; matching of 5 bases hints at TRBD1 as the D gene. The sequence derives from a man aged 45 to 65 who received an inactivated influenza vaccine. Donor details come from another sample of the same person, matched by shared clones. At the DNA level, the sequence is TGCAGCGTCGAGGGACTCTCTTGGGGCTACACCTTC. Its protein reads: CSVEGLSWGYTF.